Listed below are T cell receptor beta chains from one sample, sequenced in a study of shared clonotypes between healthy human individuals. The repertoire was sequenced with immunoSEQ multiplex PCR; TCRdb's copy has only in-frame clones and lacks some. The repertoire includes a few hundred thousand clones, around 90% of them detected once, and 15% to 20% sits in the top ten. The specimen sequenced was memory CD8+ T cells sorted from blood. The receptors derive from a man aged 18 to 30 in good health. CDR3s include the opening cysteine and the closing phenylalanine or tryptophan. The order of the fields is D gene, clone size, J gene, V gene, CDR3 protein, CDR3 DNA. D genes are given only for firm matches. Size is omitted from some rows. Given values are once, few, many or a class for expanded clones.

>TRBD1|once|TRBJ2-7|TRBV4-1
CASSQDQIIGQGGYEQYF
TGCGCCAGCAGCCAAGATCAAATCATAGGACAGGGGGGTTACGAGCAGTACTTC
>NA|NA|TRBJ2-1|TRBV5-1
CASSLWGYGNEQFF
TGCGCCAGCAGCTTGTGGGGATATGGCAATGAGCAGTTCTTC
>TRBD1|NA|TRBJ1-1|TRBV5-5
CASSGRTGRTEAFF
TGTGCCAGCAGCGGCCGGACAGGGCGGACTGAAGCTTTCTTT
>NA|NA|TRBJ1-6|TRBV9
CASSVTEGSPLHF
TGTGCCAGCAGCGTAACAGAAGGGTCACCCCTCCACTTT
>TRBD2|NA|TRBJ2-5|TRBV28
CASSLWLTGGQETQYF
TGTGCCAGCAGTCTCTGGCTAACGGGGGGCCAAGAGACCCAGTACTTC
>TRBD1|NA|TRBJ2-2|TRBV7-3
CASSLGDSNTGELFF
TGTGCCAGCAGCTTAGGGGACAGCAACACCGGGGAGCTGTTTTTT
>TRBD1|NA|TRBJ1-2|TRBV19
CASSMARDRGLVAYYGYTF
TGTGCCAGTAGTATGGCCCGAGACAGGGGGCTGGTTGCTTACTATGGCTACACCTTC
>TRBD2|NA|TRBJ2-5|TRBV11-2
CASTPGGGETQYF
TGTGCCAGCACCCCGGGAGGCGGAGAGACCCAGTACTTC
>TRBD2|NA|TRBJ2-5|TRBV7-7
CASSLRLAVQETQYF
TGTGCTAGCAGCTTAAGACTAGCGGTTCAAGAGACCCAGTACTTC
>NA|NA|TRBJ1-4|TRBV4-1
CASSQEARNNEKLFF
TGCGCCAGCAGCCAAGAAGCTCGGAATAATGAAAAACTGTTTTTT
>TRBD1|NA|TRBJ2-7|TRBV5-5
CASSLGQGSSYEQYF
TGTGCCAGCAGCTTGGGACAGGGGAGCTCCTACGAGCAGTACTTC
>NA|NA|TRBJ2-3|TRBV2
CASEASVDTQYF
TGTGCCAGCGAGGCTAGCGTGGATACGCAGTATTTT
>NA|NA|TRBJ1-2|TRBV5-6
CASSLFEGGIYGYTF
TGTGCCAGCAGCTTGTTTGAAGGCGGCATCTATGGCTACACCTTC
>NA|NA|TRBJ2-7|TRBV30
CAWSVGQGYEQYF
TGTGCCTGGAGTGTAGGGCAGGGTTACGAGCAGTACTTC
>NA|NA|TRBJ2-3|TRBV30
CAWSVLGGSLTDTQYF
TGTGCCTGGAGTGTACTAGGGGGGAGTTTGACAGATACGCAGTATTTT
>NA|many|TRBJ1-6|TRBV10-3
CAISEPGNLNSPLHF
TGTGCCATCAGTGAGCCGGGGAATCTGAATTCACCCCTCCACTTT
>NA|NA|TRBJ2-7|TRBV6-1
CASSPGLPYEQYF
TGTGCCAGCAGCCCCGGGTTGCCCTACGAGCAGTACTTC
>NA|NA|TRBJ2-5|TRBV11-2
CASSLIEDSFETQYF
TGTGCCAGCAGCTTAATCGAAGACAGCTTTGAGACCCAGTACTTC
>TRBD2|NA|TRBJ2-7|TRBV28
CASSSQLALNYEQYF
TGTGCCAGCAGTTCCCAACTAGCGTTAAACTACGAGCAGTACTTC
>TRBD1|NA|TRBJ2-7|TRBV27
CASSHLPGTAFSYEQYF
TGTGCCAGCAGTCACCTGCCCGGGACAGCTTTCTCCTACGAGCAGTACTTC
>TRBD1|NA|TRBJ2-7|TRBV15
CATSARQGANSYEQYF
TGTGCCACCAGCGCCCGTCAGGGGGCTAACTCCTACGAGCAGTACTTC
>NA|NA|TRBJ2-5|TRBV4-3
CASSQDTSGIGETQYF
TGCGCCAGCAGCCAAGATACTTCGGGGATTGGAGAGACCCAGTACTTC
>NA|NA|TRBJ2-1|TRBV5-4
CASSLEPSFYNEQFF
TGTGCCAGCAGCTTGGAGCCGTCATTCTACAATGAGCAGTTCTTC
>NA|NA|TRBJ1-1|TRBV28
CASRHREMNTEAFF
TGTGCCAGCAGACACAGGGAAATGAACACTGAAGCTTTCTTT
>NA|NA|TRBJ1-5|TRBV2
CASSELSAGSNQPQHF
TGTGCCAGCAGTGAATTATCCGCAGGGTCCAATCAGCCCCAGCATTTT
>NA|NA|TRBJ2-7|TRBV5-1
CASSLDEQYF
TGCGCCAGCAGCTTGGACGAGCAGTACTTC
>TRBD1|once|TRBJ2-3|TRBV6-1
CASSARGFSTDTQYF
TGTGCCAGCAGCGCCAGGGGGTTTAGCACAGATACGCAGTATTTT
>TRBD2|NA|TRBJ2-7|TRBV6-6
CASGPGLAYEQYF
TGTGCCAGCGGACCGGGACTAGCCTACGAGCAGTACTTC
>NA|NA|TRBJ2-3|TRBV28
CASSLRLLTDTQYF
TGTGCCAGCAGTTTAAGGCTTCTCACAGATACGCAGTATTTT
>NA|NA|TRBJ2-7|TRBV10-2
CASSESSAGPHEQYF
TGCGCCAGCAGTGAGTCCAGCGCGGGACCCCACGAGCAGTACTTC
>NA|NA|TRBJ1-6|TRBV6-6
CASSLGDETSPLHF
TGTGCCAGCAGTTTGGGGGATGAGACTTCACCCCTCCACTTT
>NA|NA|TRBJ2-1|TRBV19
CASSLLSGEQFF
TGTGCCAGTAGTCTCCTCAGCGGTGAGCAGTTCTTC
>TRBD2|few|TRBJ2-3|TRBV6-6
CASGLTSGSADTQYF
TGTGCCAGCGGATTGACTAGCGGGAGTGCAGATACGCAGTATTTT
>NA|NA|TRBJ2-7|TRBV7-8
CASSISRAYEQYF
TGTGCCAGCAGCATTAGTCGGGCATACGAGCAGTACTTC
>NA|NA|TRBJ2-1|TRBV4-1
CASSQEGPGGYNEQFF
TGCGCCAGCAGCCAAGAAGGGCCCGGAGGGTACAATGAGCAGTTCTTC
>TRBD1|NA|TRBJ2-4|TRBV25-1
CASSESWKGADKNIQYF
TGTGCCAGCAGTGAATCGTGGAAGGGGGCTGACAAAAACATTCAGTACTTC
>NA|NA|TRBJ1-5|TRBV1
CTNQGTWSQPQHF
TGCACCAACCAGGGTACTTGGAGTCAGCCCCAGCATTTT
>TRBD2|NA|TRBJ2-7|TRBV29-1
CSAIEAGVTYEQYF
TGCAGCGCAATTGAAGCGGGAGTAACCTACGAGCAGTACTTC
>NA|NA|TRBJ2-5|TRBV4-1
CASSQVARETQYF
TGCGCCAGCAGCCAAGTAGCGCGAGAGACCCAGTACTTC
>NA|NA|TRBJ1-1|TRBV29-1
CSDTTVNTEAFF
TGCAGCGACACGACCGTGAACACTGAAGCTTTCTTT
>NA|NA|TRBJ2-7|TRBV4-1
CASSQVAENYEQYF
TGCGCCAGCAGCCAAGTGGCGGAAAACTACGAGCAGTACTTC
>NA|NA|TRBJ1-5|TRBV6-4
CASSDGFLQPQHF
TGTGCCAGCAGTGACGGGTTTTTGCAGCCCCAGCATTTT